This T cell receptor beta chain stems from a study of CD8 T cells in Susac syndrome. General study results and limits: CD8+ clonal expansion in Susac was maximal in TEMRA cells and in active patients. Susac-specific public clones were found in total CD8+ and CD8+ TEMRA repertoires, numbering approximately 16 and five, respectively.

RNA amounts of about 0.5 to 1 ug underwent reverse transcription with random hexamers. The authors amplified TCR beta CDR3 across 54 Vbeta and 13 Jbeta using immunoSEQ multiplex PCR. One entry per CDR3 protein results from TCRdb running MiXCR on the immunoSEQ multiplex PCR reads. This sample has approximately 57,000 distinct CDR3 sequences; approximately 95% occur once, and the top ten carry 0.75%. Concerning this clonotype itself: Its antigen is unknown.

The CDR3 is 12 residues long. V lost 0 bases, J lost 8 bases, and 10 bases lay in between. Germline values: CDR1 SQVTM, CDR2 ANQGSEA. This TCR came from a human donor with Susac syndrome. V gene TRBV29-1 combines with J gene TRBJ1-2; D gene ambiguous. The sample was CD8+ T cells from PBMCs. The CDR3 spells CSVEDLGLGYTF. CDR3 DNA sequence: TGCAGCGTTGAAGATCTAGGTTTAGGCTACACCTTC.